The rows below give T cell receptor beta chains drawn from one sample of a study of blood T cell repertoires in COVID-19. Profiled with immunoSEQ multiplex PCR; TCRdb holds only in-frame clones, not every one. The table records about 110,000 clones, around 84% of them present only once. The sample consisted of peripheral blood. The receptors here all came from a human donor in a cohort sampled during active COVID-19. The CDR3 runs from the conserved cysteine through the conserved F or W. Fields, in order: CDR3 protein, CDR3 DNA, D gene, V gene, J gene, clone size. A D gene is named only where the DNA matches it firmly. Rows give clone size only sometimes, using once, few, many, or a class for an expanded clone.

CDR3aa: CASSLAGNNQPQHF; CDR3nt: TGTGCCAGCAGTTTGGCAGGCAACAATCAGCCCCAGCATTTT; d_gene: -; v_gene: TRBV27; j_gene: TRBJ1-5; abundance: few
CDR3aa: CASSLAGVANTEAFF; CDR3nt: TGTGCCAGCAGCTTGGCCGGGGTCGCGAACACTGAAGCTTTCTTT; d_gene: -; v_gene: TRBV5-6; j_gene: TRBJ1-1; abundance: -
CDR3aa: CASSYSPGQNQPQHF; CDR3nt: TGTGCCAGCAGTTACTCGCCGGGACAGAATCAGCCCCAGCATTTT; d_gene: TRBD1; v_gene: TRBV6-5; j_gene: TRBJ1-5; abundance: -
CDR3aa: CASSSPAPGNQPQHF; CDR3nt: TGTGCCAGCAGTTCCCCAGCGCCGGGCAATCAGCCCCAGCATTTT; d_gene: -; v_gene: TRBV28; j_gene: TRBJ1-5; abundance: -
CDR3aa: CASSVDLGNQETQYF; CDR3nt: TGTGCCAGCAGTGTGGACCTCGGGAACCAAGAGACCCAGTACTTC; d_gene: -; v_gene: TRBV2; j_gene: TRBJ2-5; abundance: once
CDR3aa: CASSIGTGGQPQHF; CDR3nt: TGCGCCAGCAGCATTGGTACAGGCGGACAGCCCCAGCATTTT; d_gene: -; v_gene: TRBV5-1; j_gene: TRBJ1-5; abundance: -
CDR3aa: CASSIGLAGGRSTDTQYF; CDR3nt: TGTGCCAGCAGCATCGGACTAGCGGGGGGCCGTAGCACAGATACGCAGTATTTT; d_gene: TRBD2; v_gene: TRBV9; j_gene: TRBJ2-3; abundance: -
CDR3aa: CASSHPGQNEKLFF; CDR3nt: TGTGCCAGCAGCCACCCTGGACAGAATGAAAAACTGTTTTTT; d_gene: -; v_gene: TRBV3-1/TRBV3-2; j_gene: TRBJ1-4; abundance: -
CDR3aa: CASYSGLNTEAFF; CDR3nt: TGTGCCAGCTATTCAGGGTTGAACACTGAAGCTTTCTTT; d_gene: -; v_gene: TRBV28; j_gene: TRBJ1-1; abundance: -
CDR3aa: CASSTTQGDTQYF; CDR3nt: TGTGCCAGCAGCACGACTCAGGGAGATACGCAGTATTTT; d_gene: -; v_gene: TRBV5-4; j_gene: TRBJ2-3; abundance: -
CDR3aa: CASSPRQGYTDTQYF; CDR3nt: TGTGCCAGCAGTCCGCGACAGGGTTACACAGATACGCAGTATTTT; d_gene: TRBD1; v_gene: TRBV6-2/TRBV6-3; j_gene: TRBJ2-3; abundance: -